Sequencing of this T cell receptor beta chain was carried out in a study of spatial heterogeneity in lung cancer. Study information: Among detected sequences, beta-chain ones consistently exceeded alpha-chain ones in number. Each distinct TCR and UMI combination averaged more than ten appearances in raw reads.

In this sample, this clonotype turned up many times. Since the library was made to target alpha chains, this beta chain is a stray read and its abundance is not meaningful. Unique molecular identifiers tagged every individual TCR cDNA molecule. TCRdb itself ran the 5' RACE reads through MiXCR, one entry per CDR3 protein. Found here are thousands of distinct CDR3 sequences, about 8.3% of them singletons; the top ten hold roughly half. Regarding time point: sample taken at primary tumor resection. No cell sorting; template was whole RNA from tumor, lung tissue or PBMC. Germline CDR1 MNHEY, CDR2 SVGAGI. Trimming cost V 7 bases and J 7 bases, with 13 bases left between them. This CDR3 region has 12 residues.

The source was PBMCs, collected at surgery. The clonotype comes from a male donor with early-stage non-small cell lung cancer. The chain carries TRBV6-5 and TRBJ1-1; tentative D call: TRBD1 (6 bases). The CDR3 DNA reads TGTGCCAGCACCATAGGGGGTGGTGAAGCTTTCTTT. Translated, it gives CASTIGGGEAFF.